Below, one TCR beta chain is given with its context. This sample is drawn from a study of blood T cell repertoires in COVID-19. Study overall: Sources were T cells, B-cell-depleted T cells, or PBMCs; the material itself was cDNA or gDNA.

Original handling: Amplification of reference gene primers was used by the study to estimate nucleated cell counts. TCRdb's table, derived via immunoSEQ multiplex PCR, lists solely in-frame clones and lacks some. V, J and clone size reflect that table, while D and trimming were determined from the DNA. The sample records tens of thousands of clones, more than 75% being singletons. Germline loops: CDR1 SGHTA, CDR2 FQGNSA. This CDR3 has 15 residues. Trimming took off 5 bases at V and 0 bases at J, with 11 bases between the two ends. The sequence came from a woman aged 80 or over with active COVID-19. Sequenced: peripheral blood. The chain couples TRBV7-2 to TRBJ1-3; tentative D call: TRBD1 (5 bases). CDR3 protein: CASSPGLRSGNTIYF. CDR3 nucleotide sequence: TGTGCCAGCAGCCCGGGACTGCGCTCTGGAAACACCATATATTTT.